Listed below are T cell receptor beta chains from one sample, sequenced in a study of radiation and T cells in renal cell carcinoma. Generated by immunoSEQ multiplex PCR, the TCRdb table keeps only in-frame clones and is missing some. The repertoire includes around 74,000 clones, 83% of them detected once, and 2.4% sits in the top ten. The material sequenced was blood, taken from a patient whose treatment included radiotherapy and nephrectomy. Receptor source: a woman aged 55-70 years with renal cell carcinoma. CDR3s leave out the opening cysteine and the closing phenylalanine or tryptophan. D genes are given only for firm matches.

V | D | CDR3
TRBV7-6 | TRBD1 | ASSFSTGQAPEETQY
TRBV28 | NA | ASSFPVGTVNYGYT
TRBV29-1 | TRBD1 | SVPGGVNTEAF
TRBV25-1 | NA | ASSDAYEQY
TRBV29-1 | NA | SVKGVTGELF
TRBV2 | NA | ASSEFDSAGSDGYT
TRBV6-1 | NA | ASSRQWTEAF
TRBV5-1 | NA | ASSLDLASNTEAF
TRBV30 | NA | AWKVGHNEKLF
TRBV4-3 | TRBD2 | ASSQVTGGSTDTQY
TRBV19 | NA | ASGAGLANEQY